Each of the 4 T cell receptor beta chains below was sequenced from the same sample in a study of blood T cell repertoires in COVID-19. Using immunoSEQ multiplex PCR, the repertoire was profiled, and TCRdb retains in-frame clones only, with some absent. The sample lists 200,000 to 250,000 clones, 86% occurring once. Sequenced: peripheral blood. Receptor source: a man in his 60s with acute or convalescent COVID-19.

The rearrangement links TRBV6-2 or TRBV6-3 to TRBJ1-1; D call uncertain. With 0 bases removed from V and 5 bases from J, the gap between germline ends came to 10 bases. The CDR3 totals 14 residues. Germline values: CDR1 MNHEY, CDR2 SVGEGT. This CDR3 reads CASSYSQAVTEAFF. As DNA, the CDR3 is TGTGCCAGCAGTTACTCGCAGGCTGTAACTGAAGCTTTCTTT.

This clone was recorded once. The chain couples TRBV6-1 to TRBJ1-5; D call uncertain. This CDR3 contains 14 residues. V lost 3 bases and J 1 base, leaving 7 bases between the germline ends. Germline V gene lookup returns CDR1 MNHNS and CDR2 SASEGT. DNA of the CDR3: TGTGCCAGCAGTGAGGCCGCAAGCAATCAGCCCCAGCATTTT. The encoded protein is CASSEAASNQPQHF.

As regards this clone: An end of the junction differs from the germline gene, which may be a read error. The gene calls are TRBV27 and TRBJ2-1; TRBD2 might be the D (5 bases). Germline V gene data show CDR1 as MNHEY and CDR2 as SMNVEV (reference sequence). This CDR3 contains 12 residues. In nucleotides, the CDR3 is TGTGCCAGCAGGGACTCCTTCAATGAGCAGTTCTTC. Translation gives CASRDSFNEQFF.

This clone was recorded once. The chain links TRBV24-1 to TRBJ2-7, with a possible D match to TRBD1 (6 bases). The CDR3 is made up of 14 amino acids. Germline CDR1 reads KGHDR; CDR2 reads SFDVKD. Trimming shortened V by 5 bases and J by 6 bases, and 16 bases separated the two germline ends. CDR3 loop: CATSVTGSLREQYF. CDR3 sequence (DNA): TGTGCCACCAGTGTAACAGGGAGCTTGCGCGAGCAGTACTTC.